This T cell receptor beta chain was found in a study of CD8 T cells in ankylosing spondylitis. General observations from the study: Several highly homologous variants made up a TCR beta motif, and this motif appeared characteristic of ankylosing spondylitis blood. There were earlier reports of some motif variants in reactive arthritis synovial fluid and blood. It was reported that disease-linked clones were significantly enriched in matched ankylosing spondylitis synovial fluid.

Concerning this clonotype itself: Its antigen is still unknown.

Library preparation for TCR beta used quantitative 5'-RACE with molecular barcodes. TCRdb analysed the 5' RACE reads with MiXCR anew, one entry per CDR3 protein. The profile covers 750,000 to 850,000 distinct CDR3 sequences, with 12% appearing a single time and less than 0.65% taken by the ten largest. This receptor was obtained from a male donor with ankylosing spondylitis. The sequencing input was blood, either unsorted or a sorted T cell fraction (not recorded which).

CDR3 coding DNA: TGCGCCAGCAGCCAAGGGACCGTAGCGACTCTAACACAAGAGACCCAGTACTTC. It is translated as CASSQGTVATLTQETQYF. V is TRBV4-1 and J is TRBJ2-5; D possibly corresponds to TRBD2 (5 bases). V lost 1 base and J lost 2, with 20 bases in between. CDR1 and CDR2 from the germline V gene are MGHRA and YSYEKL. There are 18 residues in the CDR3.